One sample yielded the 21 T cell receptor beta chains listed below, sequenced in a study of T-cell memory formation after mild COVID-19. One entry per CDR3 protein, called by TCRdb with MiXCR from the 5' RACE reads. In the table there are 130,000 to 150,000 distinct CDR3 sequences, 15% to 20% of which are singletons. The specimen was PBMCs or a T cell subset sorted from them (not recorded which). The receptor set was obtained from an adult woman who had mild COVID-19 (a few samples of this study predate the infection). Cell type and time point are not known.

This clonotype appeared a few times. The chain recombines TRBV24-1 with TRBJ2-1; 8 nucleotides line up with TRBD2. Germline V gene lookup returns CDR1 KGHDR and CDR2 SFDVKD. Germline trimming cut 5 bases from V and 8 bases from J; bases unmatched to any gene: 7. This CDR3 is 14 amino acids long. This CDR3 reads CATSVPGGDYEQFF. The DNA of the CDR3 is TGTGCCACCAGTGTGCCGGGAGGGGACTATGAGCAGTTCTTC.

This clonotype was seen more than once but under ten times. The V and J genes are TRBV7-6 and TRBJ2-3; TRBD1 matches 10 bases. V trimming: 4 bases; J trimming: 7 bases; junction bases outside the gene matches: 11. Germline values: CDR1 SGHVS, CDR2 FNYEAQ. This CDR3 spans 16 amino acids. The CDR3 nucleotides read TGTGCCAGCAGCTCCGCTTACGACAGGGGGCGAAATACGCAGTATTTT. Translated: CASSSAYDRGRNTQYF.

V gene TRBV12-3 or TRBV12-4 combines with J gene TRBJ1-3; D remains unclear. This CDR3 region has 16 residues. Trimming left V 0 bases short and J 0 bases short, with 9 bases between. CDR3 coding DNA: TGTGCCAGCAGTTTAGCCCCCGTAAGCTCTGGAAACACCATATATTTT. Protein: CASSLAPVSSGNTIYF.

The chain couples TRBV30 to TRBJ2-7, with a tentative D call TRBD1 (6 bases). The CDR3 contains 14 residues. Looked up from germline, CDR1 is GTSNPN and CDR2 is SVGIG (reference sequence). Trimming took 4 bases from V and 1 from J, leaving 14 bases between them. CDR3 DNA sequence: TGTGCCTGGAATCAGGGGACGGTATCCTACGAGCAGTACTTC. Encoded protein: CAWNQGTVSYEQYF.

This clonotype appeared a few times. The chain joins TRBV24-1 to TRBJ2-1; no clear D gene. The CDR3 extends over 14 amino acids. V gave up 4 bases and J gave up 4 bases, with 10 bases separating them. Germline values: CDR1 KGHDR, CDR2 SFDVKD. CDR3 nucleotides: TGTGCCACCAGTGACCTTCAATCGTACAATGAGCAGTTCTTC. Protein product: CATSDLQSYNEQFF.

V usage is TRBV18 and J usage is TRBJ1-5, with TRBD1 matching over 9 bases. CDR1 and CDR2 (germline): KGHSH, LQKENI. This CDR3 has 15 amino acids. Germline trimming cut 3 bases from V and 5 bases from J; bases unmatched to any gene: 5. In DNA form, the CDR3 reads TGTGCCAGCTCACCGACAGGGGGTAGGGATCAGCCCCAGCATTTT. Translation gives CASSPTGGRDQPQHF.

This clonotype was found a few times. The chain joins TRBV6-5 to TRBJ1-1; TRBD1 agrees at 10 bases. The germline V gene encodes CDR1 MNHEY and CDR2 SVGAGI. CDR3 length: 15 amino acids. CDR3 coding DNA: TGTGTTTCTCCCAGGGACAGGGGAATGAACACTGAAGCTTTCTTT. The encoded protein is CVSPRDRGMNTEAFF.

V usage is TRBV7-8 and J usage is TRBJ2-7; 7 nucleotides line up with TRBD1. Trimming at V came to 5 bases and at J to 4 bases, leaving 8 bases not matched to a gene. Germline CDR1 reads SGHVS; CDR2 reads FQNEAQ. The CDR3 is 14 amino acids. The chain's CDR3 is CASSPFSTGYEQYF. CDR3 DNA sequence: TGTGCCAGCAGCCCCTTCTCGACAGGGTACGAGCAGTACTTC.

The genes are TRBV6-2 or TRBV6-3 and TRBJ1-5, with D uncertain. Germline CDR1 reads MNHEY; CDR2 reads SVGEGT. Trimming removed 6 bases from V and 6 bases from J, with 12 bases in between. The CDR3 has 13 residues. CDR3 amino acids: CASSHGLGQPQHF. In DNA, the CDR3 is TGTGCCAGCAGCCATGGGCTAGGTCAGCCCCAGCATTTT.

The gene calls are TRBV7-8 and TRBJ1-1; D is unclear. The germline CDR1 and CDR2 sequences are SGHVS and FQNEAQ. V was clipped by 2 bases and J by 0 bases, with 10 bases between them. The CDR3 covers 15 residues. The CDR3 here is CASSLSGQMNTEAFF. The CDR3 DNA follows: TGTGCCAGCAGCTTAAGTGGGCAGATGAACACTGAAGCTTTCTTT.

This clonotype showed up just a few times. The rearrangement links TRBV13 to TRBJ2-1, with 8 positions matching TRBD2. Germline CDR1 reads PRHDT; CDR2 reads FYEKMQ (reference sequence). V shed 2 bases, J shed 2 bases, and the junction held 5 bases outside the gene matches. The CDR3 is 16 residues long. The CDR3 loop is CASSLSGREAYNEQFF. The CDR3 DNA follows: TGTGCCAGCAGCTTATCAGGGCGGGAGGCCTACAATGAGCAGTTCTTC.

This clonotype has more than one count but fewer than ten. The CDR3 DNA reads TGTGCCAGCAGCTTTGGGGGAGACAATCAGCCCCAGCATTTT. As protein: CASSFGGDNQPQHF. The V gene is TRBV7-9, the J gene TRBJ1-5, with a possible D match to TRBD1 (5 bases). CDR1 and CDR2 from the germline V gene are SEHNR and FQNEAQ (reference sequence). This CDR3 is built from 14 residues. Trimming took off 3 bases at V and 3 bases at J, with 9 bases between the two ends.

The genes are TRBV29-1 and TRBJ2-3; TRBD2 might be the D (5 bases). The V gene lost 4 bases and the J gene lost 0 bases, with 17 bases spanning the gap. This CDR3 is built from 16 residues. Germline values: CDR1 SQVTM, CDR2 ANQGSEA. The CDR3 loop is CSVVGGRSTSTDTQYF. CDR3 sequence (DNA): TGCAGCGTTGTCGGAGGCAGATCCACTAGCACAGATACGCAGTATTTT.

The chain links TRBV5-1 to TRBJ2-5; TRBD1 aligns across 9 bases. The J segment lost 1 base and the V segment lost 4 bases, leaving 2 bases of the junction unmatched. CDR1 SGHRS and CDR2 YFSETQ come from the germline V gene. The CDR3 loop spans 14 amino acids. This CDR3 is CASSRDRVQETQYF. The CDR3 DNA sequence: TGCGCCAGCAGCCGGGACAGGGTCCAAGAGACCCAGTACTTC.

The table lists this clonotype with a few counts. J is TRBJ2-5 and V is TRBV5-1, with a tentative D call TRBD1 (5 bases). The length of the CDR3 is 14 residues. CDR1 is SGHRS, CDR2 YFSETQ, per germline. V was pared by 5 bases and J by 4 bases, with 15 bases between. The CDR3 DNA reads as TGCGCCAGCAGGGTTACAGGAAGCACAGAGACCCAGTACTTC. Its protein is CASRVTGSTETQYF.

The chain has TRBV5-1 and TRBJ2-7; possibly TRBD1 for D (5 bases). The V and J ends lost 1 base and 5 bases respectively, with 13 bases between them. This CDR3 comprises 14 residues. In germline, CDR1 is SGHRS, CDR2 YFSETQ. CDR3 sequence: CASSLLGAENEQYF. The CDR3 coding sequence is TGCGCCAGCAGCTTGCTAGGGGCGGAAAACGAGCAGTACTTC. The whole variable domain, remainder taken from reference TRBV5-1 and TRBJ2-7, is KAGVTQTPRYLIKTRGQQVTLSCSPISGHRSVSWYQQTPGQGLQFLFEYFSETQRNKGNFPGRFSGRQFSNSRSEMNVSTLELGDSALYLCASSLLGAENEQYFGPGTRLTVT.

J is TRBJ2-1 and V is TRBV5-1, with TRBD1 matching 8 bases. CDR1 and CDR2 (germline): SGHRS, YFSETQ. V gave up 2 bases and J gave up 5 bases; unmatched junction bases: 6. The CDR3 is 15 residues long. For the CDR3, the DNA is TGCGCCAGCAGCTTTGGGGACAGGCCACACAATGAGCAGTTCTTC. It is translated as CASSFGDRPHNEQFF.

This clonotype was detected only a few times. V and J are TRBV19 and TRBJ1-5; a possible D gene is TRBD1 (5 bases). The V end lost 8 bases, the J end lost 5 bases, and 13 bases lay between the germline ends. Germline V lookup: CDR1 LNHDA, CDR2 SQIVND (reference sequence). This CDR3 has 13 residues. The CDR3 DNA sequence: TGTGCCAGTTGTGACAGACCCGATCAGCCCCAGCATTTT. It yields the protein CASCDRPDQPQHF.

The rearrangement uses TRBV20-1 and TRBJ1-5, with D possibly matching TRBD1 (5 bases). Germline loops: CDR1 DFQATT, CDR2 SNEGSKA (reference sequence). The V end was cut by 1 base, the J end by 1 base, with 8 bases between. The CDR3 spans 14 residues. The CDR3 DNA follows: TGCAGTGCTAGAGCTGGGGGGAGCAATCAGCCCCAGCATTTT. Encoded protein: CSARAGGSNQPQHF.

This chain joins TRBV7-9 and TRBJ2-6; the match to TRBD1 covers 7 bases. V lost 6 bases, J lost 0 bases, and 5 bases stayed unmatched. Germline CDR1 SEHNR, CDR2 FQNEAQ (reference sequence). The CDR3 totals 16 residues. The CDR3 spells CASRQGQFSGANVLTF. CDR3 DNA: TGTGCCAGCAGGCAGGGACAGTTCTCTGGGGCCAACGTCCTGACTTTC.

This clonotype was observed a few times. The chain combines TRBV29-1 with TRBJ2-3, with 10 bases lining up with TRBD2. J was trimmed by 4 bases and V by 7 bases; bases with no gene match: 11. This CDR3 comprises 15 residues. Germline V gene data show CDR1 as SQVTM and CDR2 as ANQGSEA. The CDR3 nucleotides read TGCAGCGCGAGCGGGAGGGCCGTTGTCGCAGATACGCAGTATTTT. It translates to CSASGRAVVADTQYF.